This is a list of T cell receptor beta chains from one sample in a study of cytomegalovirus exposure and HLA in healthy donors. Clones were sequenced by immunoSEQ multiplex PCR, and TCRdb holds only the in-frame ones, with some missing. The table for this sample gives roughly 80,000 clones. Sequences were obtained from PBMCs. The receptor source for this set is a girl between 5 and 17 years old in good health and CMV-seropositive. Both conserved end residues are trimmed from each CDR3.

V gene,CDR3 protein
TRBV5-1,ASSLDSTGGRWNEQF
TRBV19,ASSTARTGNSPLH
TRBV6-5,ASSSRTGSGYT
TRBV6-1,ASSVGGYT
TRBV11-3,ASSLSSTEGEQY
TRBV7-9,ASSWSNPNTEDF
TRBV10-3,AISDRNSPLH
TRBV27,ASSLGQGIGYT
TRBV5-4,ASSLEVRGQGGYT
TRBV4-1,ASTPGLAGYNEQF
TRBV13,ASSLGQGGGYGYT
TRBV5-4,ASSLGEALTYEQY
TRBV29-1,SVRGTGIFGTEAF
TRBV5-1,ASSAGTHGNIQY
TRBV4-1,ASSQMGTGLVGELF
TRBV29-1,SAASGTVNSPLH
TRBV4-1,ASSQLQGDLSYEQY
TRBV6-6,ASSYNSGTGELF
TRBV6-5,ASSYAGGRTEDF
TRBV9,ASSEGQSLYEQY
TRBV30,AWSALQNLGANVLT
TRBV7-3,ASSPQLGGAGELF
TRBV2,ASTRLAGGPGELF
TRBV6-6,ASSSDRGYEQY
TRBV6-5,ASSYGTGAHGYT
TRBV7-3,ASSLDTNQETQY
TRBV6-1,ASRYGAGEQPQH
TRBV18,ASSPTGTTEAF
TRBV5-6,ASSETGRRGGT
TRBV7-2,ASSPPRVF
TRBV4-2,ASSQVEGQPQH
TRBV30,AWTLDRVTEAF
TRBV4-2,ASSQETGKETQY
TRBV4-2,ASSQVDGAGANVLT
TRBV7-9,ASSHRTGDREYNEQF
TRBV29-1,SPDKNTEAF
TRBV7-9,ASLVGQGETQY
TRBV30,AWRTGLGESSPLH
TRBV7-9,ASSRQDISGNTIY
TRBV7-9,ASRWGTGGGAQGNEQF
TRBV9,ASSVEGLAGVPETDTQY
TRBV5-6,ASSLVGRLQANTEAF
TRBV11-3,ASSRSGGWGEQY
TRBV7-2,ASSSTSGAPLGQF
TRBV28,ASVPRVYNSPLH
TRBV6-5,ASSSYQTEEETQY
TRBV4-1,ASSQEGTSNTGELF
TRBV6-5,ASSYSGGNPEAF